This T cell receptor beta chain originates from a study of beta chain features in type 1 diabetes. Overall study findings and caveats: Type 1 diabetes patients had moderately but significantly shorter TCRB CDR3s in all four CD4+ subsets.

This clone was found a few times. The antigen is unknown. Blood was drawn once from each donor into heparinised tubes. The draws averaged about 0.11 L. Via CD45RO/CCR7/CD25/CD127/CD95/CD27, cells of the CD4+ naive, central memory, regulatory and stem cell-like memory subsets were sorted. The V and J ends lost 9 bases and 2 bases respectively, with 15 bases between them. Germline CDR1 is KGHSH and CDR2 is LQKENI. The CDR3 has 14 amino acids. Expressed TCRB transcripts got sequenced, as all isolated RNA was reverse transcribed. Assay used: immunoSEQ multiplex PCR; TCRdb lists only in-frame clones, some missing. This sample yields approximately 280,000 clones, of which approximately 15% are seen a single time; 0.015% belongs to the top ten.

Sequencing was performed on naive CD4+ T cells from blood. This clonotype originated in a man aged 18 to 35 with type 1 diabetes. V gene TRBV18 combines with J gene TRBJ2-3; tentative D call: TRBD1 (6 bases). Written as DNA, the CDR3 is TGTGCCAGTAAACGGTCAGGGGCCACAGATACGCAGTATTTT. It specifies CASKRSGATDTQYF.